This passage covers 18 T cell receptor beta chains from one sample sequenced in a study of T and B cells in COVID-19 patients. From blood, roughly 220-550 ng of genomic DNA served as TRB template. BIOMED2 TRB-A/B primer pools were used in multiplex TRB PCR. TCRdb used MiXCR to reprocess the multiplex PCR reads, holding one entry per CDR3 protein. Of about 21,000 distinct CDR3 sequences in the sample, approximately 30% were seen once. Sequenced input: blood. The source is a human donor who had recovered from COVID-19.

This clonotype has only a few counts. The V gene is TRBV30, the J gene TRBJ1-2; D perhaps matches TRBD1 (6 bases). CDR3 size: 12 residues. Trimming took off 2 bases at V and 5 bases at J, with 9 bases between the two ends. The germline V gene has CDR1 GTSNPN and CDR2 SVGIG (reference sequence). In DNA, the CDR3 is TGTGCCTGGAGTTACGGGACATATGGCTACACCTTC. This translates into CAWSYGTYGYTF.

This clonotype is medium-sized within its sample. Written as DNA, the CDR3 is TGTGCCAGTACCCGGACAGCCGGGGCCGACGCCGGGGAGCTGTTTTTT. Its translation: CASTRTAGADAGELFF. The chain uses TRBV19 and TRBJ2-2; D is perhaps TRBD1 (6 bases). This CDR3 has 16 amino acids. Germline CDR1 reads LNHDA; CDR2 reads SQIVND (reference sequence). Trimming shortened V by 7 bases and J by 6 bases, and 21 bases separated the two germline ends.

The V call is TRBV5-1, the J call TRBJ1-6; D gene uncertain. CDR1 and CDR2 (germline): SGHRS, YFSETQ. This CDR3 region has 14 residues. Trimming left V 4 bases short and J 7 bases short, with 12 bases between. This CDR3 is CASSGVGYNSPLHF. The CDR3 DNA reads TGCGCCAGCAGCGGGGTCGGATACAATTCACCCCTCCACTTT.

This clonotype was counted a few times. The chain uses TRBV5-4 and TRBJ2-7, with 7 bases matching TRBD1. In germline, CDR1 is SGHNT, CDR2 YYREEE (reference sequence). CDR3 length: 13 amino acids. V lost 4 bases and J lost 5; bases outside the gene matches: 6. CDR3 sequence: CASSRQGADEQYF. The CDR3, as DNA: TGTGCCAGCAGCCGACAGGGAGCGGACGAGCAGTACTTC.

The J gene is TRBJ2-3, the V gene TRBV10-3; 8 positions agree with TRBD2. The CDR3 totals 14 residues. CDR1 is ENHRY, CDR2 SYGVKD, per germline. The J segment lost 2 bases and the V segment lost 7 bases, leaving 5 bases of the junction unmatched. The CDR3 sequence is CAITGGGYTDTQYF. In DNA form, the CDR3 reads TGTGCCATCACTGGCGGGGGGTACACAGATACGCAGTATTTT.

The rearrangement joins TRBV11-3 to TRBJ2-2; 8 bases line up with TRBD2. Germline values: CDR1 SGHNT, CDR2 YENEEA. This CDR3 has 15 amino acids. With V trimmed by 5 bases and J by 6 bases, 8 bases remained unmatched. The CDR3 sequence: CASSQAGVGAGELFF. CDR3 bases: TGTGCCAGCAGCCAAGCGGGGGTAGGGGCCGGGGAGCTGTTTTTT.

This clonotype occurred a few times. The chain uses TRBV18 and TRBJ1-2; D ambiguous. Between the trimmed V and J ends, which lost 3 bases and 2 bases, there was a span of 10 bases. The CDR3 totals 14 residues. CDR1 KGHSH and CDR2 LQKENI come from the germline V gene. CDR3 sequence (DNA): TGTGCCAGCTCACCCCCCGGGAGAAACTATGGCTACACCTTC. Translating it yields CASSPPGRNYGYTF.

J is TRBJ2-6 and V is TRBV6-5; the D is unclear. V lost 5 bases, J lost 0 bases, and 11 bases lay in between. Germline assignment: CDR1 MNHEY and CDR2 SVGAGI. The CDR3 sequence is 16 residues long. The CDR3 here is CASSRSRSSGANVLTF. The DNA for the CDR3 is TGTGCCAGCAGTCGTAGCCGTAGCTCTGGGGCCAACGTCCTGACTTTC.

This clonotype showed up just a few times. As DNA, the CDR3 is TGTGCCAGTGGACAGGGCATAATCGAGCAGTACTTC. Its translation is CASGQGIIEQYF. The chain combines TRBV6-6 with TRBJ2-7; 8 positions agree with TRBD1. Germline-derived CDR1 and CDR2 are MNHNY and SVGAGI (reference sequence). This CDR3 contains 12 residues. With V trimmed by 9 bases and J by 6 bases, 7 bases remained unmatched.

This clonotype is medium-sized. V is TRBV29-1 and J is TRBJ1-4, with 7 bases matching TRBD1. Trimming removed 7 bases from V and 14 bases from J; junction bases left unmatched: 7. The CDR3 has 10 amino acids. Germline CDR1 reads SQVTM; CDR2 reads ANQGSEA. CDR3 sequence reads: CSAYRGGLFF. The CDR3 nucleotides read TGCAGCGCCTACAGGGGAGGTCTGTTTTTT.

The genes are TRBV18 and TRBJ1-1; TRBD1 agrees at 7 bases. CDR3 length: 15 residues. The germline gives CDR1 KGHSH, CDR2 LQKENI. V was clipped by 1 base and J by 0 bases; unmatched bases: 2. In nucleotides, the CDR3 is TGTGCCAGCTCACCACGCACAGGGGTGAACACTGAAGCTTTCTTT. This translates into CASSPRTGVNTEAFF.

The genes are TRBV6-1 and TRBJ2-3, with 8 nucleotides matching TRBD2. The trim removed 6 bases at V and 1 base at J, leaving 6 bases unmatched. Germline V CDR1 and CDR2: MNHNS, SASEGT. CDR3 size: 15 residues. The CDR3 coding sequence is TGTGCCAGCAGCCCGGGGCGGGGGGGCACAGATACGCAGTATTTT. Residues: CASSPGRGGTDTQYF.

Judged by abundance, this clonotype is medium-sized. The rearrangement joins TRBV27 to TRBJ2-7, with a tentative D call TRBD2 (5 bases). This CDR3 contains 16 residues. CDR1 is MNHEY, CDR2 SMNVEV, per germline (reference sequence). V was pared by 2 bases and J by 3 bases, with 17 bases between. The CDR3 spells CASSLTAARRVYEQYF. For the CDR3, the DNA is TGTGCCAGCAGTTTAACGGCGGCTCGGCGGGTCTACGAGCAGTACTTC.

This clonotype was detected ten times or more. The CDR3 protein is CASSRDLRETQYF. The CDR3 DNA is TGTGCCAGCAGTCGGGACCTTCGGGAGACCCAGTACTTC. This sequence joins TRBV12-3 or TRBV12-4 and TRBJ2-5, with D perhaps being TRBD1 or TRBD2 (5 bases each). Trimming took off 5 bases at V and 5 bases at J, with 12 bases between the two ends. This CDR3 is 13 amino acids long.

In this sample, this clonotype turned up many times. The chain joins TRBV5-4 to TRBJ2-2, with D perhaps matching TRBD1 or TRBD2 (5 bases each). Germline-derived CDR1 and CDR2 are SGHNT and YYREEE (reference sequence). Between the trimmed V and J ends, which lost 3 bases and 5 bases, there was a span of 17 bases. This CDR3 region has 16 residues. The CDR3 DNA sequence: TGTGCCAGCAGCTCCGAGGGGCGTGGGGTTACCGGGGAGCTGTTTTTT. Translating gives CASSSEGRGVTGELFF.

The V call is TRBV9, the J call TRBJ2-3; TRBD2 might be the D (6 bases). V gave up 0 bases and J gave up 6 bases, with 8 bases separating them. The V gene's germline CDR1 is SGDLS and CDR2 YYNGEE. The CDR3 length is 13 residues. This chain's CDR3 is CASSVALADTQYF. The CDR3 DNA follows: TGTGCCAGCAGCGTAGCTCTAGCGGATACGCAGTATTTT.

This clonotype was detected a few times. The chain recombines TRBV12-3 or TRBV12-4 with TRBJ1-2; possibly TRBD1 for D (5 bases). The length of the CDR3 is 13 residues. The germline V and J ends were trimmed by 3 bases and 4 bases, with 9 bases remaining between them. CDR3 nucleotide sequence: TGTGCCAGCAGTTTGGGGCAGAGCTATGGCTACACCTTC. Translated, it gives CASSLGQSYGYTF.

The chain links TRBV27 to TRBJ2-5; TRBD1 is a possible D gene (6 bases). Germline loops: CDR1 MNHEY, CDR2 SMNVEV (reference sequence). This CDR3 is built from 14 residues. V was trimmed by 6 bases and J by 2 bases, leaving 13 bases between them. The CDR3 nucleotides are TGTGCCAGCAGACTGACAGGTGGTCAAGAGACCCAGTACTTC. Its protein product is CASRLTGGQETQYF.